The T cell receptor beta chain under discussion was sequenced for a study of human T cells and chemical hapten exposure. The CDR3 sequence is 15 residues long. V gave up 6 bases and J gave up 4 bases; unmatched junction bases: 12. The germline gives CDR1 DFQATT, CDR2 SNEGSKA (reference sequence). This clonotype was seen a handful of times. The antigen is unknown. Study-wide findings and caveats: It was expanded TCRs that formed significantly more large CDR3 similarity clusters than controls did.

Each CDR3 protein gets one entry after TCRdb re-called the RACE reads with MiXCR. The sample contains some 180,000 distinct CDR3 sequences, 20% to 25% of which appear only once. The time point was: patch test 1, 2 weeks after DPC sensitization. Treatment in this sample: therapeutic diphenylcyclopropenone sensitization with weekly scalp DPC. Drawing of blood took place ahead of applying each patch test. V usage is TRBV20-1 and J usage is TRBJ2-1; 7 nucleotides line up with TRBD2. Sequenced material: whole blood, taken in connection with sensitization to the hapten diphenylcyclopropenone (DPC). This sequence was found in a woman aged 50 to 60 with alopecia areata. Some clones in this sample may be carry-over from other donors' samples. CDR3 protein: CSAHTTSSRYNEQFF. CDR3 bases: TGCAGTGCCCACACGACTAGCTCCCGTTACAATGAGCAGTTCTTC.